The 27 T cell receptor beta chains below all came from one sample that was sequenced in a study of PD-1 blockade in classical Hodgkin lymphoma. The method was immunoSEQ multiplex PCR; TCRdb's version includes in-frame clones alone and lacks a portion of them. The sample consists of 70,000 or so clones, over 90% of them appearing once. Time point given: newly diagnosed, previously untreated cHL patient sample. Sequences were obtained from peripheral blood mononuclear cells (PBMCs). All receptors derive from a human donor with classical Hodgkin lymphoma.

The V call is TRBV2, the J call TRBJ2-7, with a weak D call TRBD1 (5 bases). Germline lookup yields CDR1 SNHLY and CDR2 FYNNEI. With 4 bases removed from V and 3 bases from J, the gap between germline ends came to 13 bases. This CDR3 has 14 amino acids. Here the CDR3 DNA reads TGTGCCAGCAGTGCCCCCGGTGACAGCTACGAGCAGTACTTC. Amino acids: CASSAPGDSYEQYF.

This chain links TRBV7-6 with TRBJ2-2, with no clear D. Trimming stripped 5 bases from V and 3 bases from J, with 16 bases between. The CDR3 sequence is 16 residues long. Germline V gene data show CDR1 as SGHVS and CDR2 as FNYEAQ. CDR3 DNA sequence: TGTGCCAGCAGCCCCTCGGCAGGCAGAGACACCGGGGAGCTGTTTTTT. Translation gives CASSPSAGRDTGELFF.

The chain joins TRBV27 to TRBJ2-3; 7 nucleotides match TRBD2. The J segment lost 5 bases and the V segment lost 0 bases, leaving 11 bases of the junction unmatched. Germline CDR1 MNHEY, CDR2 SMNVEV (reference sequence). There are 17 residues in the CDR3. CDR3 protein: CASSLSPGLVFQDTQYF. The CDR3 DNA is TGTGCCAGCAGTTTATCGCCCGGACTAGTGTTTCAAGATACGCAGTATTTT.

The chain is built from TRBV29-1 and TRBJ1-1, with D uncertain. This CDR3 has 13 residues. The germline V gene has CDR1 SQVTM and CDR2 ANQGSEA. V was trimmed by 4 bases and J by 2 bases, leaving 11 bases between them. CDR3 region: CSVGEVSNTEAFF. CDR3 nucleotide sequence: TGCAGCGTTGGCGAGGTTTCTAACACTGAAGCTTTCTTT.

The V and J genes are TRBV5-1 and TRBJ2-5; TRBD1 matches 8 bases. CDR1 and CDR2 (germline): SGHRS, YFSETQ. The CDR3 extends over 14 amino acids. Losses at the gene ends were 3 bases for V and 5 bases for J; bases not matched to a gene: 6. CDR3 sequence: CASSWTGTVETQYF. In DNA form, the CDR3 reads TGCGCCAGCAGCTGGACAGGGACAGTGGAGACCCAGTACTTC.

This chain uses TRBV15 with TRBJ1-2, with D possibly matching TRBD1 (5 bases). With 0 bases removed from V and 3 bases from J, the gap between germline ends came to 20 bases. Germline V lookup: CDR1 LNHNV, CDR2 YYDKDF (reference sequence). The CDR3 sequence is 18 residues long. DNA for the CDR3: TGTGCCACCAGCAGAGATATAGGCCAGGGAGGGCGCGACTATGGCTACACCTTC. Translating gives CATSRDIGQGGRDYGYTF.

J is TRBJ1-6 and V is TRBV4-1; D is possibly TRBD1 (5 bases). The V end lost 4 bases, the J end lost 5 bases, and 12 bases lay between the germline ends. The CDR3 has 15 residues. Germline V lookup: CDR1 MGHRA, CDR2 YSYEKL. The CDR3, as DNA: TGCGCCAGCAGCCCCGAGACAGCGAATAATTCACCCCTCCACTTT. It is translated as CASSPETANNSPLHF.

The chain joins TRBV5-5 to TRBJ1-2, with 8 bases identical to TRBD1. V lost 0 bases and J lost 8; bases outside the gene matches: 6. In germline, CDR1 is SGHKS, CDR2 YYEKEE (reference sequence). The CDR3 totals 14 residues. The DNA for the CDR3 is TGTGCCAGCAGCTTGGCCCAGGGGGCGGGAGGCTACACCTTC. Translation: CASSLAQGAGGYTF.

The rearrangement uses TRBV5-1 and TRBJ2-7, with TRBD2 matching 10 bases. V shed 0 bases, J shed 3 bases, and the junction held 9 bases outside the gene matches. This CDR3 contains 17 residues. Germline V lookup: CDR1 SGHRS, CDR2 YFSETQ. The chain's CDR3 is CASSLEVSGRMDYEQYF. The CDR3 coding sequence is TGCGCCAGCAGCTTGGAGGTTAGCGGGAGGATGGACTACGAGCAGTACTTC. Full variable domain (remainder filled in from reference TRBV5-1 and TRBJ2-7): KAGVTQTPRYLIKTRGQQVTLSCSPISGHRSVSWYQQTPGQGLQFLFEYFSETQRNKGNFPGRFSGRQFSNSRSEMNVSTLELGDSALYLCASSLEVSGRMDYEQYFGPGTRLTVT.

V gene TRBV20-1 combines with J gene TRBJ2-5, with D hard to call. CDR3 size: 11 residues. CDR1 DFQATT and CDR2 SNEGSKA come from the germline V gene (reference sequence). V was pared by 3 bases and J by 4 bases, with 6 bases between. As DNA, the CDR3 is TGCAGTGCTAGCATTTTAGAGACCCAGTACTTC. Translation: CSASILETQYF.

This clone came up once. The chain carries TRBV28 and TRBJ2-5, with a tentative D call TRBD2 (5 bases). The CDR3 extends over 14 amino acids. V dropped 1 base and J dropped 0 bases, with 6 bases sitting between them. The V gene's germline CDR1 is MDHEN and CDR2 SYDVKM. CDR3 loop: CASSLLANQETQYF. CDR3 nucleotide sequence: TGTGCCAGCAGTTTATTAGCGAACCAAGAGACCCAGTACTTC.

The chain links TRBV11-3 to TRBJ2-1; D might be TRBD2 (5 bases). The V gene's germline CDR1 is SGHNT and CDR2 YENEEA. This CDR3 contains 14 residues. V was pared by 6 bases and J by 6 bases, with 15 bases between. The CDR3 DNA reads as TGTGCCAGCAGTCCCGAGGAGCGGCGCAATGAGCAGTTCTTC. Translated: CASSPEERRNEQFF.

This chain uses TRBV28 with TRBJ2-1, with TRBD2 as a possible D gene (5 bases). V lost 10 bases and J lost 7, with 17 bases in between. Germline loops: CDR1 MDHEN, CDR2 SYDVKM. The length of the CDR3 is 13 residues. CDR3 protein: CATVRRALNEQFF. CDR3 bases: TGTGCCACAGTGAGGCGGGCTTTGAATGAGCAGTTCTTC.

This clone was observed once. The V and J genes are TRBV7-6 and TRBJ2-7, with D maybe TRBD1 (5 bases). The CDR3 loop spans 15 amino acids. Germline-derived CDR1 and CDR2 are SGHVS and FNYEAQ. V gave up 0 bases and J gave up 2 bases, with 11 bases separating them. The CDR3 is CASSLAFAGPYEQYF. The CDR3 DNA reads TGTGCCAGCAGCTTAGCTTTCGCAGGGCCCTACGAGCAGTACTTC. Full variable domain (outside the CDR3, taken from reference TRBV7-6 and TRBJ2-7): GAGVSQSPRYKVTKRGQDVALRCDPISGHVSLYWYRQALGQGPEFLTYFNYEAQQDKSGLPNDRFSAERPEGSISTLTIQRTEQRDSAMYRCASSLAFAGPYEQYFGPGTRLTVT.

The chain recombines TRBV6-5 with TRBJ2-7; the match to TRBD2 covers 8 bases. The CDR3 loop spans 14 amino acids. After removal of 4 bases from V and 2 bases from J, the junction contained 4 bases not matched to a gene. CDR1 and CDR2 (germline): MNHEY, SVGAGI. Here the CDR3 reads CASSSERGTYEQYF. The CDR3 coding sequence is TGTGCCAGCAGTTCTGAGCGGGGGACCTACGAGCAGTACTTC.

The J gene is TRBJ1-3, the V gene TRBV6-1; D gene uncertain. There are 16 residues in the CDR3. V was trimmed by 3 bases and J by 4 bases, leaving 16 bases between them. Germline-derived CDR1 and CDR2 are MNHNS and SASEGT. The CDR3 reads CASSESARVGGNTIYF. The CDR3 nucleotides read TGTGCCAGCAGTGAGAGCGCTCGGGTCGGAGGAAACACCATATATTTT.

This clone was recorded once. This chain joins TRBV4-1 and TRBJ1-2; TRBD1 aligns across 8 bases. V gave up 1 base and J gave up 5 bases; unmatched junction bases: 6. CDR3 length: 15 residues. CDR1 MGHRA and CDR2 YSYEKL come from the germline V gene. CDR3 in DNA: TGCGCCAGCAGCCAAGTTGACAGGGGCGGGTATGGCTACACCTTC. It translates to CASSQVDRGGYGYTF.

As DNA, the CDR3 is TGCGCCAGCAGCCAAGATCTACTAGGCAATGAGCAGTTCTTC. This translates into CASSQDLLGNEQFF. V is TRBV4-3 and J is TRBJ2-1; weak D call: TRBD2 (5 bases). CDR3 length: 14 residues. V dropped 0 bases and J dropped 6 bases, with 9 bases sitting between them. Germline CDR1 and CDR2: LGHNA and YSLEER.

CDR3 protein: CASSPLGSNSATEAFF. CDR3 nucleotides: TGTGCCAGCTCACCACTGGGGTCTAATTCCGCCACTGAAGCTTTCTTT. The chain uses TRBV18 and TRBJ1-1, with no clear D. The CDR3 spans 16 residues. V lost 1 base to trimming and J lost 4 bases, with 16 bases between them. Germline CDR1 and CDR2: KGHSH and LQKENI.

This chain connects TRBV2 to TRBJ1-2; 12 nucleotides align to TRBD1. Germline V CDR1 and CDR2: SNHLY, FYNNEI. CDR3 length equals 17 residues. J was trimmed by 8 bases and V by 2 bases; bases with no gene match: 12. The CDR3 protein is CASSELRSGQGAVGYTF. Written as DNA, the CDR3 is TGTGCCAGCAGTGAATTGCGTTCGGGACAGGGGGCGGTGGGCTACACCTTC.

The CDR3 is CASSNAGGGSYEQYF. The DNA for the CDR3 is TGTGCCAGCAGTAACGCCGGCGGGGGCTCCTACGAGCAGTACTTC. This chain uses TRBV25-1 with TRBJ2-7, with 7 bases that match TRBD2. The CDR3 spans 15 residues. Germline CDR1 is MGHDK and CDR2 is SYGVNS. The J segment lost 0 bases and the V segment lost 5 bases, leaving 7 bases of the junction unmatched.

J is TRBJ2-2 and V is TRBV6-1; 10 positions agree with TRBD2. This CDR3 is built from 15 residues. Germline loops: CDR1 MNHNS, CDR2 SASEGT. V lost 5 bases to trimming and J lost 1 base; unmatched junction nucleotides: 1. The CDR3 DNA sequence: TGTGCCAGCAGTCCTAGCGGGGGGAACACCGGGGAGCTGTTTTTT. Protein: CASSPSGGNTGELFF.

V gene TRBV5-1 combines with J gene TRBJ2-1; D is unresolved. Trimming removed 0 bases at V and 4 bases at J, with 5 bases between. The CDR3 sequence is 13 residues long. Germline CDR1 SGHRS, CDR2 YFSETQ. CDR3 sequence (DNA): TGCGCCAGCAGCTTGGGGCTATACAATGAGCAGTTCTTC. This sequence encodes CASSLGLYNEQFF.

The gene calls are TRBV20-1 and TRBJ2-7; D gene unclear. V gave up 7 bases and J gave up 3 bases, with 10 bases separating them. The CDR3 has 11 amino acids. Germline loops: CDR1 DFQATT, CDR2 SNEGSKA (reference sequence). The CDR3 region is CSVSRYYEQYF. The CDR3 DNA is TGCAGTGTCAGCCGATACTACGAGCAGTACTTC.

V usage is TRBV11-3 and J usage is TRBJ2-1; D is ambiguous. There are 12 residues in the CDR3. The germline CDR1 and CDR2 sequences are SGHNT and YENEEA. Trimming removed 8 bases from V and 0 bases from J, with 5 bases in between. CDR3 bases: TGTGCCAGCGGCAGCTCCTACAATGAGCAGTTCTTC. Amino acid sequence: CASGSSYNEQFF.

The chain employs TRBV4-1 and TRBJ2-1; 8 bases align to TRBD2. The CDR3 contains 19 residues. J was trimmed by 0 bases and V by 1 base; bases with no gene match: 11. CDR1 is MGHRA and CDR2 is YSYEKL in the germline V gene. The CDR3 spells CASSQASGWGTSSYNEQFF. The CDR3 DNA sequence: TGCGCCAGCAGCCAAGCCTCGGGGTGGGGGACTAGCTCCTACAATGAGCAGTTCTTC.

The chain has TRBV5-1 and TRBJ1-2; D may be TRBD1 (6 bases). CDR3 length: 15 amino acids. V lost 3 bases to trimming and J lost 0 bases, with 12 bases between them. Germline lookup yields CDR1 SGHRS and CDR2 YFSETQ. CDR3 sequence (DNA): TGCGCCAGCAGCTCCTGGACAGCCCCTAACTATGGCTACACCTTC. Translated, it gives CASSSWTAPNYGYTF.